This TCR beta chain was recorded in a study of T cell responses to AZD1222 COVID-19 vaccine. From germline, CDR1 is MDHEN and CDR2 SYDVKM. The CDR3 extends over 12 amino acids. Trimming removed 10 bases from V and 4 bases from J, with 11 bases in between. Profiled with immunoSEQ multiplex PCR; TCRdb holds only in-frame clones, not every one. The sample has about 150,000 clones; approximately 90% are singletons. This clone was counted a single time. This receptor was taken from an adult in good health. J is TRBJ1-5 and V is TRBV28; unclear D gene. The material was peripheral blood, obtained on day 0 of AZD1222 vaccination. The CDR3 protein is CAIETGNQPQHF. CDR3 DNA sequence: TGTGCCATTGAGACTGGAAATCAGCCCCAGCATTTT. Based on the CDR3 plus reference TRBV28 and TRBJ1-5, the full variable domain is DVKVTQSSRYLVKRTGEKVFLECVQDMDHENMFWYRQDPGLGLRLIYFSYDVKMKEKGDIPEGYSVSREKKERFSLILESASTNQTSMYLCAIETGNQPQHFGDGTRLSIL.